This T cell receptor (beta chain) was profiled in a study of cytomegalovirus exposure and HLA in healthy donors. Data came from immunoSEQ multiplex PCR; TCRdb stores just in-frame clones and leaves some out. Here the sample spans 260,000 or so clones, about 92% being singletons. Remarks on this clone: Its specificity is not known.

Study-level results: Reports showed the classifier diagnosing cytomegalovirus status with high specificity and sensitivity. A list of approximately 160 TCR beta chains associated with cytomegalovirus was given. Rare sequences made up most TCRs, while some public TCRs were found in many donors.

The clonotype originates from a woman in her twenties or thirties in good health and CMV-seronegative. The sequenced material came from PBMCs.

CDR3 protein: CASAKGRLGQETQYF. CDR3 in DNA: TGTGCCAGCGCCAAGGGGCGGTTGGGTCAAGAGACCCAGTACTTC. This chain joins TRBV6-8 and TRBJ2-5; TRBD1 might be the D (5 bases). Germline CDR1 and CDR2: MNHGY and SAAAGT. V was trimmed by 8 bases and J by 2 bases, leaving 18 bases between them. The CDR3 length is 15 residues.